This entry lists 14 T cell receptor beta chains sequenced from one sample in a study of blood T cell repertoires in COVID-19. Assay: immunoSEQ multiplex PCR; the TCRdb copy retains only in-frame clones and omits some. The sample consists of around 75,000 clones, 75% to 90% of them appearing once. Sequenced input: peripheral blood. Receptors originate from a human donor in a cohort sampled during active COVID-19.

V gene TRBV6-2 or TRBV6-3 combines with J gene TRBJ2-1; 9 nucleotides agree with TRBD2. Germline V gene lookup returns CDR1 MNHEY and CDR2 SVGEGT. V trimming: 1 base; J trimming: 7 bases; junction bases outside the gene matches: 8. This CDR3 has 16 residues. CDR3 protein: CASSYYGGRAVNEQFF. In DNA form, the CDR3 reads TGTGCCAGCAGTTACTATGGCGGGAGGGCCGTTAATGAGCAGTTCTTC.

This clone appeared once. The chain links TRBV30 to TRBJ2-2; TRBD2 agrees at 9 bases. CDR1 and CDR2 (germline): GTSNPN, SVGIG (reference sequence). Unmatched junction bases numbered 4, after V lost 4 bases and J lost 4 bases. The CDR3 has 14 residues. The CDR3: CAWTSGILTGELFF. The CDR3 coding sequence is TGTGCCTGGACTAGCGGGATCCTCACCGGGGAGCTGTTTTTT.

This chain links TRBV5-1 with TRBJ1-6; possibly TRBD1 for D (6 bases). CDR1 and CDR2 (germline): SGHRS, YFSETQ. The CDR3 is 15 residues long. Trimming shortened V by 4 bases and J by 7 bases, and 15 bases separated the two germline ends. CDR3 amino acids: CASSLEQGINSPLHF. The CDR3 region has the DNA TGCGCCAGCAGCCTGGAACAGGGTATAAATTCACCCCTCCACTTT.

The chain is built from TRBV6-5 and TRBJ1-4, with D hard to call. Deletions cut 6 bases from V and 0 bases from J, with 5 bases between. The CDR3 is 13 amino acids. Germline V gene lookup returns CDR1 MNHEY and CDR2 SVGAGI. CDR3 amino acids: CASRQSTNEKLFF. CDR3 in DNA: TGTGCCAGCAGACAGTCAACTAATGAAAAACTGTTTTTT.

J is TRBJ1-2 and V is TRBV29-1; tentative D call: TRBD1 (6 bases). The length of the CDR3 is 12 residues. V was trimmed by 3 bases and J by 8 bases, leaving 13 bases between them. Germline V gene sequence: CDR1 SQVTM, CDR2 ANQGSEA. The CDR3 sequence: CSVDEGVWGYTF. CDR3 coding DNA: TGCAGCGTTGACGAGGGGGTTTGGGGCTACACCTTC.

The chain joins TRBV30 to TRBJ2-7, with D perhaps matching TRBD1 (6 bases). With 3 bases removed from V and 4 bases from J, the gap between germline ends came to 10 bases. This CDR3 comprises 12 residues. Germline CDR1 and CDR2: GTSNPN and SVGIG (reference sequence). CDR3: CAWRGTFYEQYF. The CDR3 bases are TGTGCCTGGAGGGGGACATTTTACGAGCAGTACTTC.

This chain's CDR3 is CASTQAGVPNTEAFF. CDR3 sequence (DNA): TGCGCCAGCACACAGGCTGGGGTCCCGAACACTGAAGCTTTCTTT. J is TRBJ1-1 and V is TRBV4-1, with a weak D call TRBD1 (5 bases). The CDR3 covers 15 residues. CDR1 is MGHRA and CDR2 is YSYEKL in the germline V gene. Trimming stripped 7 bases from V and 1 base from J, with 16 bases between.

This chain connects TRBV27 to TRBJ2-7; 8 nucleotides align to TRBD2. CDR1 MNHEY and CDR2 SMNVEV come from the germline V gene (reference sequence). V was pared by 0 bases and J by 7 bases, with 5 bases of the junction left unmatched. The CDR3 is made up of 14 amino acids. The DNA for the CDR3 is TGTGCCAGCAGTTTATCAATACTAGCGGTAGAGCAGTACTTC. Translation: CASSLSILAVEQYF.

The chain has TRBV7-7 and TRBJ2-5; TRBD1 matches at 10 bases. V was clipped by 2 bases and J by 4 bases; unmatched bases: 4. The germline V gene encodes CDR1 SSHAT and CDR2 FNYEAQ (reference sequence). This CDR3 contains 15 residues. CDR3 protein: CASSLTGTGVETQYF. In DNA form, the CDR3 reads TGTGCCAGCAGCTTAACCGGGACAGGGGTAGAGACCCAGTACTTC.

The genes are TRBV7-2 and TRBJ2-5; 9 positions agree with TRBD1. The V and J ends lost 5 bases and 5 bases, in that order; junction bases with no gene match: 9. This CDR3 is built from 15 residues. Germline-derived CDR1 and CDR2 are SGHTA and FQGNSA. CDR3 amino acids: CASSPTGGQFETQYF. The CDR3 bases are TGTGCCAGCAGCCCTACAGGGGGCCAGTTTGAGACCCAGTACTTC. Full variable domain (missing parts from reference TRBV7-2 and TRBJ2-5): GAGVSQSPSNKVTEKGKDVELRCDPISGHTALYWYRQSLGQGLEFLIYFQGNSAPDKSGLPSDRFSAERTGGSVSTLTIQRTQQEDSAVYLCASSPTGGQFETQYFGPGTRLLVL.

This chain connects TRBV3-1 (or the pseudogene TRBV3-2) to TRBJ2-7, with 12 bases that match TRBD2. Germline assignment: CDR1 LGHDT and CDR2 YNNKEL (reference sequence). The CDR3 totals 18 residues. V shed 2 bases and J 0 bases; nucleotides not matched to a gene: 8. CDR3 bases: TGTGCCAGCAGCCAACGGACTAGCGGGGCCCCAAGCTCCTACGAGCAGTACTTC. Translating it yields CASSQRTSGAPSSYEQYF.

The chain is built from TRBV28 and TRBJ2-7; D may be TRBD2 (5 bases). Trimming cost V 6 bases and J 0 bases, with 12 bases left between them. CDR1 MDHEN and CDR2 SYDVKM come from the germline V gene. The CDR3 has 14 residues. The CDR3 spells CASRGLAHSYEQYF. In DNA, the CDR3 is TGTGCCAGCAGAGGGCTAGCCCACTCCTACGAGCAGTACTTC.

This clone showed up just once. This sequence joins TRBV5-8 and TRBJ2-1; TRBD1 aligns across 7 bases. The CDR3 has 14 amino acids. V was clipped by 6 bases and J by 6 bases; unmatched bases: 9. The V gene's germline CDR1 is SGHTS and CDR2 YDEGEE. The DNA of the CDR3 is TGTGCCAGCACCCTGGGGGACAGATCCAATGAGCAGTTCTTC. This encodes CASTLGDRSNEQFF.

The chain couples TRBV19 to TRBJ2-3; D perhaps matches TRBD2 (6 bases). With 3 bases removed from V and 2 bases from J, the gap between germline ends came to 9 bases. CDR3 length: 14 amino acids. Looked up from germline, CDR1 is LNHDA and CDR2 is SQIVND (reference sequence). In DNA form, the CDR3 reads TGTGCCAGTAGTATCCGCGGGGCCACAGATACGCAGTATTTT. Amino acids: CASSIRGATDTQYF.